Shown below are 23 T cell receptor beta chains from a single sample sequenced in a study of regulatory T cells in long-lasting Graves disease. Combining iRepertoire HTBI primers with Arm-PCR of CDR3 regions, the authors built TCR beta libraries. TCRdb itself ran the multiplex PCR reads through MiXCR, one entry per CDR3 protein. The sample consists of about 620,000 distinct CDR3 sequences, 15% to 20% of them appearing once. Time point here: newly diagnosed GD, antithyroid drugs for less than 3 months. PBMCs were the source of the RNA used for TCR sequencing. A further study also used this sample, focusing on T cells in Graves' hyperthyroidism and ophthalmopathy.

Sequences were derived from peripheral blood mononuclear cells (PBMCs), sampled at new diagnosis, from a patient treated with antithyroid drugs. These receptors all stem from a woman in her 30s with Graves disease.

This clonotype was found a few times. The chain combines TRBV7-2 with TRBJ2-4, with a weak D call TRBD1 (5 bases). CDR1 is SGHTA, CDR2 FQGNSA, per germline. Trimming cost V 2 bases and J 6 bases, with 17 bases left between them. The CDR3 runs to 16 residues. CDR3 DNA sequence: TGTGCCAGCAGCTTACAGGGTGCCGTCGCAGGAAACATTCAGTACTTC. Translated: CASSLQGAVAGNIQYF.

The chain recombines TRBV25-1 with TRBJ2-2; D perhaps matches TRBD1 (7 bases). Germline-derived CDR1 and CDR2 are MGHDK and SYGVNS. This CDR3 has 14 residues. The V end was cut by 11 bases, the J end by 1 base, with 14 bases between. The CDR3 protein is CAVRGTENTGELFF. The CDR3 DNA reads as TGTGCCGTACGCGGGACAGAGAACACCGGGGAGCTGTTTTTT.

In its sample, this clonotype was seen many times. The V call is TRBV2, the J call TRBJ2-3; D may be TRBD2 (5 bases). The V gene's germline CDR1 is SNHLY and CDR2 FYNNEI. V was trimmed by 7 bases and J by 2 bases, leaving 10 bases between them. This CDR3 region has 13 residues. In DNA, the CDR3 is TGTGCCAGCATAGGAGGCCTCACAGATACGCAGTATTTT. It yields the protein CASIGGLTDTQYF.

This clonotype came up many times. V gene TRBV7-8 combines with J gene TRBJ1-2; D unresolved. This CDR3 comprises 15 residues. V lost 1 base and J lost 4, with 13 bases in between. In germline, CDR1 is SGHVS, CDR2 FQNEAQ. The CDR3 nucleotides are TGTGCCAGCAGCTTAGAAGGAGGTTTCGGCTATGGCTACACCTTC. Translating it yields CASSLEGGFGYGYTF.

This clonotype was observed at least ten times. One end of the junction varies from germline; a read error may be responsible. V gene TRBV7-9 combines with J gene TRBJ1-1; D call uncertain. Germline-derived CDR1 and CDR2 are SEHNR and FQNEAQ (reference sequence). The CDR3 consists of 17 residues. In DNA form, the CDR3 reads TGTGCCAGCAGCTTAGCAGGGTCGGGCAGGACGAACGCTGAAGCTTTCTTT. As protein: CASSLAGSGRTNAEAFF.

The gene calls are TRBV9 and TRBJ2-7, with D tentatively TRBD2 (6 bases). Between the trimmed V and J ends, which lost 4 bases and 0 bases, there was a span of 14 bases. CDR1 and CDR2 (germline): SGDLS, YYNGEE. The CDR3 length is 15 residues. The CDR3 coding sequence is TGTGCCAGCAGCACTACTTACGGGGGCTCCTACGAGCAGTACTTC. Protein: CASSTTYGGSYEQYF.

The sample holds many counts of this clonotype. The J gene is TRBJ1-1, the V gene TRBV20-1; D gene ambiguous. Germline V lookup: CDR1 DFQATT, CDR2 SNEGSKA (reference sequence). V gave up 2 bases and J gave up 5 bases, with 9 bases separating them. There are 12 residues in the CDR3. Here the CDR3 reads CSARREWTEAFF. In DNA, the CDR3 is TGCAGTGCTAGACGGGAGTGGACTGAAGCTTTCTTT.

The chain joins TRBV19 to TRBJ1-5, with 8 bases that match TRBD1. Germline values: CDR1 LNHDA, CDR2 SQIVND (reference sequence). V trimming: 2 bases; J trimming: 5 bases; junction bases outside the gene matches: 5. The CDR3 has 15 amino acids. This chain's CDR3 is CASSILGQGDQPQHF. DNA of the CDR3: TGTGCCAGTAGTATATTAGGACAGGGTGATCAGCCCCAGCATTTT.

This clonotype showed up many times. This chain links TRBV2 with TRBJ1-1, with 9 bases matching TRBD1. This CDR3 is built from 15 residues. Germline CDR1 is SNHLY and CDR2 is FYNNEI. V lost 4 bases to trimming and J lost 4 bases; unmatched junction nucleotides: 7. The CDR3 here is CASSVFGTGSTEAFF. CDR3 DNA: TGTGCCAGCAGTGTATTTGGGACAGGGAGCACTGAAGCTTTCTTT.

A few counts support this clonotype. CDR3 sequence (DNA): TGTGCCAGCAGCGTATTAAACAGGGCAGATACGCAGTATTTT. Its translation is CASSVLNRADTQYF. J is TRBJ2-3 and V is TRBV9; a possible D gene is TRBD1 (6 bases). The V gene lost 1 base and the J gene lost 4 bases, with 10 bases spanning the gap. The CDR3 has 14 residues. Germline loops: CDR1 SGDLS, CDR2 YYNGEE.

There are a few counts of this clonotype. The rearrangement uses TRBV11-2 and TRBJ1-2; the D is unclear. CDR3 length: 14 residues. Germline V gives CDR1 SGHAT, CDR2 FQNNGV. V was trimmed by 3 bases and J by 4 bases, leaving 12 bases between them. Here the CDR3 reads CASSFGLAGYGYTF. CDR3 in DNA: TGTGCCAGCAGCTTTGGCCTCGCGGGCTATGGCTACACCTTC.

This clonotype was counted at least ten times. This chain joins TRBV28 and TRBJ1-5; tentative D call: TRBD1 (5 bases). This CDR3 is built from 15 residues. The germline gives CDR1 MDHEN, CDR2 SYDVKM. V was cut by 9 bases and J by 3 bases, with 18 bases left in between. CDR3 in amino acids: CASSTGQGNNQPQHF. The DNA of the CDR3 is TGTGCCAGTTCGACCGGGCAGGGTAACAATCAGCCCCAGCATTTT.

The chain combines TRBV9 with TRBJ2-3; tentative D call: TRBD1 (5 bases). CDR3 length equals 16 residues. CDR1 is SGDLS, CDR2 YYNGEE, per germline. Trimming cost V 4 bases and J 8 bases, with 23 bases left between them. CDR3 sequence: CASSLPDARSGPTQYF. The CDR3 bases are TGTGCCAGCAGCCTACCCGACGCGAGGTCAGGGCCTACGCAGTATTTT.

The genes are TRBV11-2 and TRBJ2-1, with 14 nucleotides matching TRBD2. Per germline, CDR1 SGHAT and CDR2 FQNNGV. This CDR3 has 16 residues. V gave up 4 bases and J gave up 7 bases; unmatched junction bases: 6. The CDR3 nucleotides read TGTGCCAGCAGCTCAGGGGGACTAGCGGGAGTGAATGAGCAGTTCTTC. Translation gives CASSSGGLAGVNEQFF.

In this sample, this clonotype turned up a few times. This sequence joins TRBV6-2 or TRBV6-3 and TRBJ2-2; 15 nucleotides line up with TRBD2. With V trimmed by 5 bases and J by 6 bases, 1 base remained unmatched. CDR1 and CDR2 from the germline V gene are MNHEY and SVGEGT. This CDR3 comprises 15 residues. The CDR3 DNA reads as TGTGCCAGCAGTGGACTAGCGGGAGGGCCCGGGGAGCTGTTTTTT. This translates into CASSGLAGGPGELFF.

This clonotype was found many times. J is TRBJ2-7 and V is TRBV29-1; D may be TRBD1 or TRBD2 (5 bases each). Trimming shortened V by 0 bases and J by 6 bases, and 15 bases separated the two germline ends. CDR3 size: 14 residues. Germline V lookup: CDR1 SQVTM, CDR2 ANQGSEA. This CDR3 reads CSVEDPRGTSEQYF. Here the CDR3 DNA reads TGCAGCGTTGAAGACCCTCGAGGGACGTCCGAGCAGTACTTC.

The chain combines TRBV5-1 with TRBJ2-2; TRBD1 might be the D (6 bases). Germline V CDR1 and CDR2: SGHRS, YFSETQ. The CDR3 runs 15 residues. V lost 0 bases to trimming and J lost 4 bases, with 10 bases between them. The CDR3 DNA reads TGCGCCAGCAGCTTGGCCGTACAGGGCACCGGGGAGCTGTTTTTT. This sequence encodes CASSLAVQGTGELFF. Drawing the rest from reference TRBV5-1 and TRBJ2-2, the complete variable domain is KAGVTQTPRYLIKTRGQQVTLSCSPISGHRSVSWYQQTPGQGLQFLFEYFSETQRNKGNFPGRFSGRQFSNSRSEMNVSTLELGDSALYLCASSLAVQGTGELFFGEGSRLTVL.

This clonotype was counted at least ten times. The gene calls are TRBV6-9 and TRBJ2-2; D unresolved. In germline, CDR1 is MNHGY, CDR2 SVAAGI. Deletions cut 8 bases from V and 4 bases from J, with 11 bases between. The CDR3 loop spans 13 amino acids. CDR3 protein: CASCWAATGELFF. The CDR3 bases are TGTGCCAGCTGTTGGGCCGCCACCGGGGAGCTGTTTTTT.

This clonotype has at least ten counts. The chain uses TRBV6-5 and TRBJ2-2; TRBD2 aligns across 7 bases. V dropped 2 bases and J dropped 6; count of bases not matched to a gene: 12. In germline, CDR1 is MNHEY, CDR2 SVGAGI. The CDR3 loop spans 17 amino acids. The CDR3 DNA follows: TGTGCCAGCAGTTACACGGTGGCGGGAGCGAAACCCGGGGAGCTGTTTTTT. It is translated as CASSYTVAGAKPGELFF.

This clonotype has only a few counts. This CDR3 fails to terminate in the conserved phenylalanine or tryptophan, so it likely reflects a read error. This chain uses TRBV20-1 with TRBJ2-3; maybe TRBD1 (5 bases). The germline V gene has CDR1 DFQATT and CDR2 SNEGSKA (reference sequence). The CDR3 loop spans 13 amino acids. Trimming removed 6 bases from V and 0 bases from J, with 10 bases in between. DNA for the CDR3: TGCAGTGCCAACAGGCCGAGCACAGATACGCAGTATTGT. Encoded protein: CSANRPSTDTQYC.

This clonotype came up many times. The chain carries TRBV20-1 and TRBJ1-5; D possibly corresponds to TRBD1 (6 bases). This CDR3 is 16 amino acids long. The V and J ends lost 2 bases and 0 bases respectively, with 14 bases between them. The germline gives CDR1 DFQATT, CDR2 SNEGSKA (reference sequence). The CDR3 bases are TGCAGTGCTAGAATGGGGACAAATTATAGCAATCAGCCCCAGCATTTT. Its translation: CSARMGTNYSNQPQHF.

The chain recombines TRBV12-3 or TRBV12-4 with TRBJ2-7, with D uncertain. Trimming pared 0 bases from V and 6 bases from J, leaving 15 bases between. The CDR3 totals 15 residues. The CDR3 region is CASSLARQVLSEQYF. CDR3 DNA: TGTGCCAGCAGTTTAGCGCGGCAGGTCCTCTCCGAGCAGTACTTC.

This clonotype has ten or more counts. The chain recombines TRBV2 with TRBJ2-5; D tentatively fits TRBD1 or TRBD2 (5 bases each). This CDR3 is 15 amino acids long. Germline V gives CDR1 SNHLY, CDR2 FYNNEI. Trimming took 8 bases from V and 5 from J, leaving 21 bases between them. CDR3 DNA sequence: TGTGCCAGCGGGGCATGGGGAGCCCAGGGCGAGACCCAGTACTTC. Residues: CASGAWGAQGETQYF.